The 21 T cell receptor beta chains given below trace back to one sample, sequenced in a study of cytomegalovirus exposure and HLA in healthy donors. PCR primers comprised 60 Vbeta and 13 Jbeta primers. Sequenced by immunoSEQ multiplex PCR; TCRdb stores in-frame clones only, minus some. The data show about 120,000 clones, 74% seen once. Sequencing was done on a sample of PBMCs. These receptors were collected from a human donor in good health.

This chain uses TRBV27 with TRBJ2-5; D gene unclear. The V gene's germline CDR1 is MNHEY and CDR2 SMNVEV (reference sequence). The CDR3 covers 14 residues. The V and J ends lost 3 bases and 0 bases respectively, with 8 bases between them. CDR3 residues: CASSFAGHQETQYF. The CDR3 DNA reads TGTGCCAGCAGTTTCGCAGGTCACCAAGAGACCCAGTACTTC.

The V call is TRBV7-9, the J call TRBJ1-4; 7 nucleotides line up with TRBD1. The J segment lost 7 bases and the V segment lost 1 base, leaving 3 bases of the junction unmatched. CDR1 is SEHNR and CDR2 is FQNEAQ in the germline V gene (reference sequence). The CDR3 runs 14 residues. CDR3 in amino acids: CASSLGQGGEKLFF. The CDR3 nucleotides are TGTGCCAGCAGCTTAGGACAGGGCGGTGAAAAACTGTTTTTT.

The CDR3 sequence is CASRVGQGAAGYTF. CDR3 bases: TGCGCCAGCAGGGTTGGACAGGGGGCGGCTGGCTACACCTTC. The chain joins TRBV5-1 to TRBJ1-2; TRBD1 agrees at 11 bases. V shed 5 bases, J shed 7 bases, and the junction held 7 bases outside the gene matches. The V gene's germline CDR1 is SGHRS and CDR2 YFSETQ. The CDR3 spans 14 residues.

V gene TRBV6-1 combines with J gene TRBJ1-6; D ambiguous. With 0 bases removed from V and 7 bases from J, the gap between germline ends came to 10 bases. From germline, CDR1 is MNHNS and CDR2 SASEGT. This CDR3 contains 15 residues. CDR3 in amino acids: CASSEASQKNSPLHF. CDR3 bases: TGTGCCAGCAGTGAAGCTTCCCAGAAGAATTCACCCCTCCACTTT.

This clone was found a few times. The genes are TRBV6-5 and TRBJ1-3; D may be TRBD1 (6 bases). The CDR3 is 15 residues long. Germline V CDR1 and CDR2: MNHEY, SVGAGI. Trimming removed 6 bases at V and 0 bases at J, with 12 bases between. CDR3 amino acids: CASRSTGYSGNTIYF. The DNA for the CDR3 is TGTGCCAGCAGATCAACAGGGTACTCTGGAAACACCATATATTTT.

This clone showed up just a few times. This chain joins TRBV4-3 and TRBJ1-4, with D maybe TRBD1 (5 bases). Trimming stripped 0 bases from V and 7 bases from J, with 12 bases between. The germline gives CDR1 LGHNA, CDR2 YSLEER. The CDR3 has 15 amino acids. The CDR3 sequence: CASSQDRGSGEKLFF. The CDR3 nucleotides read TGCGCCAGCAGCCAAGATAGGGGATCCGGTGAAAAACTGTTTTTT.

The chain uses TRBV28 and TRBJ1-1, with 8 positions matching TRBD1. V lost 5 bases, J lost 2 bases, and 13 bases stayed unmatched. The germline gives CDR1 MDHEN, CDR2 SYDVKM. CDR3 length: 17 amino acids. The CDR3 region has the DNA TGTGCCAGCAGTATCTCATCAGGGGGCGTCTTTAACACTGAAGCTTTCTTT. This gives the protein CASSISSGGVFNTEAFF. Complete variable domain (other parts from reference TRBV28 and TRBJ1-1): DVKVTQSSRYLVKRTGEKVFLECVQDMDHENMFWYRQDPGLGLRLIYFSYDVKMKEKGDIPEGYSVSREKKERFSLILESASTNQTSMYLCASSISSGGVFNTEAFFGQGTRLTVV.

The V gene is TRBV7-8, the J gene TRBJ1-4, with 7 positions matching TRBD1. CDR1 SGHVS and CDR2 FQNEAQ come from the germline V gene. CDR3 length equals 13 residues. J gave up 7 bases and V 5 bases, and 4 bases lay outside the gene matches. The CDR3 DNA reads as TGTGCCAGCAGCGGCGACAGGGCTGAAAAACTGTTTTTT. It translates to CASSGDRAEKLFF.

This chain uses TRBV19 with TRBJ2-2; 9 nucleotides align to TRBD1. CDR1 and CDR2 (germline): LNHDA, SQIVND (reference sequence). CDR3 size: 14 residues. The J segment lost 3 bases and the V segment lost 7 bases, leaving 3 bases of the junction unmatched. CDR3 DNA: TGTGCCAGTAACACAGGGGGCTACACCGGGGAGCTGTTTTTT. Protein product: CASNTGGYTGELFF.

The rearrangement joins TRBV6-6 to TRBJ2-7, with TRBD1 identical over 10 bases. The V gene's germline CDR1 is MNHNY and CDR2 SVGAGI (reference sequence). Trimming took 2 bases from V and 4 from J; bases not matched to a gene: 5. This CDR3 is built from 15 residues. The chain's CDR3 is CASSYPDRGRYEQYF. The CDR3 DNA sequence: TGTGCCAGCAGTTACCCCGACAGGGGGCGATACGAGCAGTACTTC.

This clone has just one count. The rearrangement links TRBV5-4 to TRBJ2-1, with TRBD2 matching 7 bases. The V gene end was trimmed by 0 bases and the J gene end by 2 bases; junction bases not matched to a gene: 2. The germline gives CDR1 SGHNT, CDR2 YYREEE (reference sequence). The CDR3 totals 15 residues. The DNA for the CDR3 is TGTGCCAGCAGCTTGGGGGGACTAACCTACAATGAGCAGTTCTTC. Translated: CASSLGGLTYNEQFF.

The chain carries TRBV18 and TRBJ2-6, with D maybe TRBD1 (6 bases). Germline CDR1 is KGHSH and CDR2 is LQKENI. V was shortened by 7 bases and J by 1 base, with 23 bases between the two germline ends. The CDR3 has 19 residues. The CDR3 spells CASLANPQEGGSGANVLTF. CDR3 sequence (DNA): TGTGCCAGCTTAGCGAACCCACAAGAAGGGGGTTCTGGGGCCAACGTCCTGACTTTC.

The CDR3 is CASSFLVSEQYF. CDR3 coding DNA: TGTGCCAGCAGCTTTTTAGTCTCCGAGCAGTACTTC. The chain has TRBV7-9 and TRBJ2-7; no clear D gene. Germline CDR1 is SEHNR and CDR2 is FQNEAQ (reference sequence). The V end was cut by 3 bases, the J end by 6 bases, with 9 bases between. This CDR3 is built from 12 residues.

The CDR3 nucleotides read TGTGCCAGCAGCAGGACAGGGGCCTATGGCTACACCTTC. It encodes CASSRTGAYGYTF. This rearrangement joins TRBV6-5 to TRBJ1-2; the match to TRBD1 covers 9 bases. V was pared by 6 bases and J by 4 bases, with 3 bases of the junction left unmatched. Germline V gene sequence: CDR1 MNHEY, CDR2 SVGAGI. The CDR3 has 13 amino acids.

This clone was observed a few times. The chain joins TRBV28 to TRBJ2-1, with D possibly matching TRBD2 (6 bases). The CDR3 spans 12 residues. Trimming shortened V by 3 bases and J by 9 bases, and 9 bases separated the two germline ends. The germline V gene has CDR1 MDHEN and CDR2 SYDVKM. The chain's CDR3 is CASSLVGGEQFF. The CDR3 nucleotides read TGTGCCAGCAGTTTGGTGGGAGGTGAGCAGTTCTTC.

The table lists this clone with a few counts. This chain's CDR3 is CASTPRGLYEQYF. The CDR3 coding sequence is TGTGCCAGCACCCCGCGAGGCCTTTACGAGCAGTACTTC. V is TRBV6-1 and J is TRBJ2-7; no definite D call. CDR3 length: 13 amino acids. Looked up from germline, CDR1 is MNHNS and CDR2 is SASEGT. The germline V and J ends were trimmed by 7 bases and 4 bases, with 14 bases remaining between them.

The chain couples TRBV15 to TRBJ1-2; maybe TRBD1 (5 bases). The germline V gene has CDR1 LNHNV and CDR2 YYDKDF (reference sequence). Trimming shortened V by 3 bases and J by 3 bases, and 11 bases separated the two germline ends. CDR3 size: 14 residues. The CDR3 nucleotides are TGTGCCACCAGCAGGTGGGGGGTTGACTATGGCTACACCTTC. It specifies CATSRWGVDYGYTF.

The chain recombines TRBV6-5 with TRBJ2-1, with a possible D match to TRBD2 (6 bases). Germline V gene lookup returns CDR1 MNHEY and CDR2 SVGAGI. CDR3 length equals 12 residues. Trimming left V 4 bases short and J 12 bases short, with 13 bases between. DNA of the CDR3: TGTGCCAGCAGTTCCGTTGGGGGGATGCAGTTCTTC. Translation: CASSSVGGMQFF.

The chain combines TRBV6-1 with TRBJ1-5; possible D gene TRBD1, 6 bases. The CDR3 runs 15 residues. V was shortened by 3 bases and J by 9 bases, with 18 bases between the two germline ends. Germline assignment: CDR1 MNHNS and CDR2 SASEGT. The CDR3 DNA is TGTGCCAGCAGTGAGACAGGAGAAGGATTGGGGCCCCAGCATTTT. It specifies CASSETGEGLGPQHF.

V is TRBV5-6 and J is TRBJ1-4; D is ambiguous. CDR1 and CDR2 (germline): SGHDT, YYEEEE. This CDR3 has 15 amino acids. Trimming left V 1 base short and J 8 bases short, with 15 bases between. The CDR3 spells CASSLYSTGSEKLFF. DNA for the CDR3: TGTGCCAGCAGCTTGTATTCCACCGGGAGCGAAAAACTGTTTTTT.

This clone occurred once. V is TRBV5-6 and J is TRBJ1-4; D might be TRBD1 (5 bases). The CDR3 is 14 amino acids. CDR1 is SGHDT and CDR2 is YYEEEE in the germline V gene. V lost 7 bases to trimming and J lost 7 bases, with 17 bases between them. The CDR3 reads CASSSRQPTEKLFF. CDR3 bases: TGTGCCAGCTCAAGCAGACAGCCCACTGAAAAACTGTTTTTT.